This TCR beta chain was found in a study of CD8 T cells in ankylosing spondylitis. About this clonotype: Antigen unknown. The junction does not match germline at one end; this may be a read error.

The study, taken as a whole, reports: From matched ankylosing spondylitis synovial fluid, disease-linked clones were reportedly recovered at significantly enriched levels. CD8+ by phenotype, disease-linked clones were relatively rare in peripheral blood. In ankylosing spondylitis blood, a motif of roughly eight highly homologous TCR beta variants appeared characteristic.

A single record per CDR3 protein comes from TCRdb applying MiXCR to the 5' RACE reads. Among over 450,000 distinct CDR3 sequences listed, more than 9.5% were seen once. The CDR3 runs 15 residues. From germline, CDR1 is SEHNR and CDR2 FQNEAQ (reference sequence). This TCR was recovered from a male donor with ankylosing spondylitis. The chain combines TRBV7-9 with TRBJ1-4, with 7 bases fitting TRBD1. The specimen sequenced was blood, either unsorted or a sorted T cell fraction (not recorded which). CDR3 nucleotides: TGTGCCAGCAGCCCCTGGGACAGTCTTAATGAAAATCTGTTTTTT. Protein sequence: CASSPWDSLNENLFF. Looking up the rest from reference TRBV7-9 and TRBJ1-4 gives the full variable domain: DTGVSQNPRHKITKRGQNVTFRCDPISEHNRLYWYRQTLGQGPEFLTYFQNEAQLEKSRLLSDRFSAERPKGSFSTLEIQRTEQGDSAMYLCASSPWDSLNENLFFGSGTQLSVL.